The source of this TCR beta chain is a study of cytomegalovirus exposure and HLA in healthy donors. The study, taken as a whole, reports: Many donors carried some public TCRs, although rarity characterized most TCR sequences. Another analysis was done later, and it associated 17,000 or so TCR beta sequences with HLA alleles at 0.05 false discovery rate. Listed as cytomegalovirus-associated were roughly 180 TCR beta chains.

Nominal health characterized the donors when sampled, though unrecorded immune exposures were likely. Per germline, CDR1 SGHRS and CDR2 YFSETQ. The junction had 3 bases not matched to a gene; V was cut back by 3 bases and J by 5 bases. CDR3 length equals 13 residues. This clone turned up a few times. Its antigen is as yet unknown. PCR was performed using 60 Vbeta and 13 Jbeta primers. The table came from immunoSEQ multiplex PCR; TCRdb's copy has only in-frame clones and leaves some out. The data show about 110,000 clones, with roughly 71% seen just once and around 2.6% held by the top ten. V is TRBV5-1 and J is TRBJ2-7; the match to TRBD1 covers 9 bases. Sequenced: PBMCs. This receptor was obtained from a male donor in good health and CMV-seropositive. The CDR3 reads CASSSTGGHEQYF. DNA for the CDR3: TGCGCCAGCAGCTCGACAGGGGGTCACGAGCAGTACTTC.